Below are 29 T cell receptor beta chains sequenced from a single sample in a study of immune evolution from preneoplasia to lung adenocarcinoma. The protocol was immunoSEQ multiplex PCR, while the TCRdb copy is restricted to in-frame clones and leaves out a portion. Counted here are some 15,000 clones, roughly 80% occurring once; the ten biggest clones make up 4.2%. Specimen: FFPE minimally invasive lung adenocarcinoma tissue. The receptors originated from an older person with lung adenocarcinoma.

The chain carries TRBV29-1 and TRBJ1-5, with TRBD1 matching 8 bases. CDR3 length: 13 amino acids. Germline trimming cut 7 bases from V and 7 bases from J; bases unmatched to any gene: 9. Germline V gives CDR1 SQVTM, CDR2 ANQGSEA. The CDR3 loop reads CSARTGPQQPQHF. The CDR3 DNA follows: TGCAGCGCCCGGACAGGGCCTCAGCAGCCCCAGCATTTT. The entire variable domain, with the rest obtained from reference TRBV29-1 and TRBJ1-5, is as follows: SAVISQKPSRDICQRGTSLTIQCQVDSQVTMMFWYRQQPGQSLTLIATANQGSEATYESGFVIDKFPISRPNLTFSTLTVSNMSPEDSSIYLCSARTGPQQPQHFGDGTRLSIL.

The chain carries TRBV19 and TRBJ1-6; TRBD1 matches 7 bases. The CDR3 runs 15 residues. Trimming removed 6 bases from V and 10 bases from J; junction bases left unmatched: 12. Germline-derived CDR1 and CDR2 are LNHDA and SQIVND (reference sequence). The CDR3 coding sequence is TGTGCCAGTAGCACCGAACAGGGGACTAACTCACCCCTCCACTTT. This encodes CASSTEQGTNSPLHF.

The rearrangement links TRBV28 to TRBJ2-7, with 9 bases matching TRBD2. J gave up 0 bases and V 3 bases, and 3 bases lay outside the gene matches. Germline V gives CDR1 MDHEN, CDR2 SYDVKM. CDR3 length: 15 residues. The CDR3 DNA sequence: TGTGCCAGCAGTTTCGGTAGCGGGAGCTCCTACGAGCAGTACTTC. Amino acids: CASSFGSGSSYEQYF. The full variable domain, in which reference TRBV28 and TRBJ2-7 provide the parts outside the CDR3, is DVKVTQSSRYLVKRTGEKVFLECVQDMDHENMFWYRQDPGLGLRLIYFSYDVKMKEKGDIPEGYSVSREKKERFSLILESASTNQTSMYLCASSFGSGSSYEQYFGPGTRLTVT.

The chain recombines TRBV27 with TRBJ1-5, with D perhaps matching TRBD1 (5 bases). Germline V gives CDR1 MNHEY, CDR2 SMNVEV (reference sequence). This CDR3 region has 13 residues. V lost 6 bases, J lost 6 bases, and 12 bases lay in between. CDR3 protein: CASRAREGQPQHF. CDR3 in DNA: TGTGCCAGCAGGGCCAGGGAGGGTCAGCCCCAGCATTTT.

Written as DNA, the CDR3 is TGTGCCAGCAGACACCACGACCGGGCCACCACTGAAGCTTTCTTT. It encodes CASRHHDRATTEAFF. The J gene is TRBJ1-1, the V gene TRBV28; D gene unclear. This CDR3 is built from 15 residues. Germline values: CDR1 MDHEN, CDR2 SYDVKM. Trimming took 6 bases from V and 4 from J, leaving 18 bases between them.

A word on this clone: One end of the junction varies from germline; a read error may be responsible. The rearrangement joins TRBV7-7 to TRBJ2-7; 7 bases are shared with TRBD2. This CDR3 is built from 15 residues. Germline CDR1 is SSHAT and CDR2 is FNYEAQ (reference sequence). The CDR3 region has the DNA TGTGCTAGCAGCTTAGCACCGGGACTATCCTACGAGCAGTACTTC. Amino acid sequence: CASSLAPGLSYEQYF.

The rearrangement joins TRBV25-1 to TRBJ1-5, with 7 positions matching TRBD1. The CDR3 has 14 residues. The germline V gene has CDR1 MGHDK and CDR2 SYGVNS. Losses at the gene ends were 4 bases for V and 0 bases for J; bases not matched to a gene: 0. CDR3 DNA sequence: TGTGCCAGCAGTGGGGACAGTAGCAATCAGCCCCAGCATTTT. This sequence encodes CASSGDSSNQPQHF.

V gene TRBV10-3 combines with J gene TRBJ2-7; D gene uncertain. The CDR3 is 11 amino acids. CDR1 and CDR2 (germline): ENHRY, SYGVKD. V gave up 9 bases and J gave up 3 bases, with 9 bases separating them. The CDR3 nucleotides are TGTGCCATTTCCGATTTCTACGAGCAGTACTTC. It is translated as CAISDFYEQYF.

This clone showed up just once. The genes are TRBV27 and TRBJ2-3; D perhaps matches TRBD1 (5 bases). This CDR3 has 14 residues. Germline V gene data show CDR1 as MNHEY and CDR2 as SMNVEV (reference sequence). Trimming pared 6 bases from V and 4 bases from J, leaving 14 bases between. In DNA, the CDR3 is TGTGCCAGCAGCCCCCAGCAGGGTTCAGATACGCAGTATTTT. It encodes CASSPQQGSDTQYF.

DNA for the CDR3: TGTGCCAGTAGTCCCGGGACAACCACTGGAAACACCATATATTTT. As protein: CASSPGTTTGNTIYF. The rearrangement joins TRBV19 to TRBJ1-3, with D maybe TRBD1 (6 bases). Looked up from germline, CDR1 is LNHDA and CDR2 is SQIVND (reference sequence). The CDR3 has 15 residues. V was shortened by 5 bases and J by 2 bases, with 13 bases between the two germline ends.

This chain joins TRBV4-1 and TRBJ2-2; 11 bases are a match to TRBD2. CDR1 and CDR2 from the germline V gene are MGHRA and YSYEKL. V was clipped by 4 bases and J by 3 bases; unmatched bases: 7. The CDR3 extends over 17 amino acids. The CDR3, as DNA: TGCGCCAGCAGCCGTACGGGACTAGCGGTAGACACCGGGGAGCTGTTTTTT. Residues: CASSRTGLAVDTGELFF.

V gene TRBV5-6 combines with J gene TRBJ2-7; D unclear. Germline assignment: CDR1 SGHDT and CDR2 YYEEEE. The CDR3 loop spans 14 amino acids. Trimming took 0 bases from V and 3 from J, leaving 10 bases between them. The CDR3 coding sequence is TGTGCCAGCAGCTTGGGTTCTACGGTCTACGAGCAGTACTTC. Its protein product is CASSLGSTVYEQYF.

CDR3: CASSLVGGLTGTDTQYF. CDR3 nucleotide sequence: TGCGCCAGCAGCTTGGTGGGGGGGTTGACAGGGACAGATACGCAGTATTTT. This sequence joins TRBV5-1 and TRBJ2-3; D tentatively fits TRBD1 or TRBD2 (7 bases each). The CDR3 sequence is 17 residues long. Between the trimmed V and J ends, which lost 0 bases and 3 bases, there was a span of 17 bases. Looked up from germline, CDR1 is SGHRS and CDR2 is YFSETQ.

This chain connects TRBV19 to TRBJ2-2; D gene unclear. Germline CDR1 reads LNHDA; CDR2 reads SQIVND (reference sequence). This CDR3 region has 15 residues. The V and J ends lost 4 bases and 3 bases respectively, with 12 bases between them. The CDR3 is CASSTDGDYTGELFF. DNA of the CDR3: TGTGCCAGTAGTACCGACGGCGACTACACCGGGGAGCTGTTTTTT.

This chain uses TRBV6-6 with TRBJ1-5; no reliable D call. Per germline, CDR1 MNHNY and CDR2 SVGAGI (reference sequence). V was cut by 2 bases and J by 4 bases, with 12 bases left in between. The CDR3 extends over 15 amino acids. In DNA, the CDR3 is TGTGCCAGCAGTTACCCATCGGATCAGAATCAGCCCCAGCATTTT. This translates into CASSYPSDQNQPQHF.

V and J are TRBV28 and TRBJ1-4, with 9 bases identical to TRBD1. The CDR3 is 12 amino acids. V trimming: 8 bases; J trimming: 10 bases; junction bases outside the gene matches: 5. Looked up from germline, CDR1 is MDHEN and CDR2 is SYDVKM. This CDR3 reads CASGTGQRKLFF. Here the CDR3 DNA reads TGTGCCAGCGGGACAGGGCAGCGAAAACTGTTTTTT. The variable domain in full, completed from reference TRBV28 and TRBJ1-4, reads DVKVTQSSRYLVKRTGEKVFLECVQDMDHENMFWYRQDPGLGLRLIYFSYDVKMKEKGDIPEGYSVSREKKERFSLILESASTNQTSMYLCASGTGQRKLFFGSGTQLSVL.

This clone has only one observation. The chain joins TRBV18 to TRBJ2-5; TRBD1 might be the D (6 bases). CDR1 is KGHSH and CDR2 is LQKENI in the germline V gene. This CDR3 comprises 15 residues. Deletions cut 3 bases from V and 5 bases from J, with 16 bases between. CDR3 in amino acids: CASSPPGLRGETQYF. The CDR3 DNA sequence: TGTGCCAGCTCACCCCCGGGTCTTAGGGGGGAGACCCAGTACTTC.

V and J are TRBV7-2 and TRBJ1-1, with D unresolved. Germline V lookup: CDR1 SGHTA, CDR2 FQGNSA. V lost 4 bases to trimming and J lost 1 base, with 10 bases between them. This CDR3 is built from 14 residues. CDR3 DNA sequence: TGTGCCAGCAGCTCGGACGGCTCGAACACTGAAGCTTTCTTT. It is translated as CASSSDGSNTEAFF.

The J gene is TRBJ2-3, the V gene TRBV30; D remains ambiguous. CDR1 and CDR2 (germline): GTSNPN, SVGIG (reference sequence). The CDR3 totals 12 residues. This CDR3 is CAGGGYTDTQYF. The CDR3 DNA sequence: TGTGCAGGTGGTGGTTACACAGATACGCAGTATTTT.

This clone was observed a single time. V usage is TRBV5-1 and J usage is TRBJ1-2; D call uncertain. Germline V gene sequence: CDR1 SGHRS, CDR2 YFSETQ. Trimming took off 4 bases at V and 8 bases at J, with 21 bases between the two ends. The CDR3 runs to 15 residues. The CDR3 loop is CASSPAVGGTEGYTF. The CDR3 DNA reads TGCGCCAGCAGCCCGGCGGTGGGAGGAACGGAGGGCTACACCTTC.

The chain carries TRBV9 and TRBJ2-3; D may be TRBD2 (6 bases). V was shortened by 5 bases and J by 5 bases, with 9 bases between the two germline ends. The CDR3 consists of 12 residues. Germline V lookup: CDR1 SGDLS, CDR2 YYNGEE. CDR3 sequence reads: CASSRELDTQYF. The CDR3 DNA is TGTGCCAGCAGTCGGGAGTTAGATACGCAGTATTTT.

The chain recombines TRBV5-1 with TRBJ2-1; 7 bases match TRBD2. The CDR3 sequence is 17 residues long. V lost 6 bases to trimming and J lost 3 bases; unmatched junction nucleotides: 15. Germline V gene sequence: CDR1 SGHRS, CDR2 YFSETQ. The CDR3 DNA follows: TGCGCCAGCACTCTAGTGGGAGGGTGGAGGGGCTACAATGAGCAGTTCTTC. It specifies CASTLVGGWRGYNEQFF.

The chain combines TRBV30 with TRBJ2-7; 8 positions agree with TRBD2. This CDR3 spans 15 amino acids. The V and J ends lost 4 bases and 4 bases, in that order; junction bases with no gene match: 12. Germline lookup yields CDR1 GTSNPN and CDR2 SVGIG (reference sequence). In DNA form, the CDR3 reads TGTGCCTGGACCGCTAAGAGCGGGAGCACATACGAGCAGTACTTC. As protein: CAWTAKSGSTYEQYF.

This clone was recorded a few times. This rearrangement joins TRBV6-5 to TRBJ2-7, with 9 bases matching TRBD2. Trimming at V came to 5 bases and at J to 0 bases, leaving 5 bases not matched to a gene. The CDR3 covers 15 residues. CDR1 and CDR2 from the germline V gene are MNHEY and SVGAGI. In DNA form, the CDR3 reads TGTGCCAGCAGTCGTAGCGGGGGAAGCTCCTACGAGCAGTACTTC. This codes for CASSRSGGSSYEQYF.

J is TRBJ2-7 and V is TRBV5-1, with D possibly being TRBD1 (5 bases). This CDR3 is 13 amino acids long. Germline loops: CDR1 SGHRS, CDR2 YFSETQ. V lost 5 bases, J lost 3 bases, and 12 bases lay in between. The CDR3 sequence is CASSQGSSYEQYF. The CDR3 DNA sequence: TGCGCCAGCAGTCAGGGTAGTAGCTACGAGCAGTACTTC.

The CDR3 bases are TGTGCCAGCAGCTTGGGACAGGCGAAGTCCGGGGAGCTGTTTTTT. Protein sequence: CASSLGQAKSGELFF. The chain uses TRBV11-2 and TRBJ2-2, with 8 bases identical to TRBD1. CDR3 length: 15 amino acids. The ends lost 3 bases at V and 6 bases at J; junction bases unmatched: 6. Germline V gives CDR1 SGHAT, CDR2 FQNNGV. Full variable domain (rest looked up from reference TRBV11-2 and TRBJ2-2): EAGVAQSPRYKIIEKRQSVAFWCNPISGHATLYWYQQILGQGPKLLIQFQNNGVVDDSQLPKDRFSAERLKGVDSTLKIQPAKLEDSAVYLCASSLGQAKSGELFFGEGSRLTVL.

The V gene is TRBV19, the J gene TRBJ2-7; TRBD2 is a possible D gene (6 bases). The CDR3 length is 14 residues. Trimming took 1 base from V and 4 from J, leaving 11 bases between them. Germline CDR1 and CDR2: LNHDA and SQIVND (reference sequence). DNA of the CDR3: TGTGCCAGTAGTATAGGGAGTGGAGGGTACGAGCAGTACTTC. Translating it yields CASSIGSGGYEQYF.

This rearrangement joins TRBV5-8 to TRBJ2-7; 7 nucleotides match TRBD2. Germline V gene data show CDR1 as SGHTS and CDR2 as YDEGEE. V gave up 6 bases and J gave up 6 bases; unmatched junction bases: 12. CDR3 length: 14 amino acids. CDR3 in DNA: TGTGCCAGCATAAGGGGAAGCGGGATAGGCGAGCAGTACTTC. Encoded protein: CASIRGSGIGEQYF.

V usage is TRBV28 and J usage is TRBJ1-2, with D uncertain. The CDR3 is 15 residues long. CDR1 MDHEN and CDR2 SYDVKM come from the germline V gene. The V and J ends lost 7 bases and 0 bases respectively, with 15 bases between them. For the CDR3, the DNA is TGTGCCAGCACTACTACTTGGACGGCTAACTATGGCTACACCTTC. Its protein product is CASTTTWTANYGYTF.